Listed below are T cell receptor beta chains from one sample, sequenced in a study of response to subunit inactivated influenza vaccine. TCRdb recomputed calls from the RT-PCR reads with MiXCR, one row per CDR3 protein. The data contain hundreds of thousands of distinct CDR3 sequences, approximately 7.1% of them seen just once; the ten biggest clones take up around 13%. The starting material was PBMCs from blood, obtained approximately 25 months after vaccination. All receptors derive from a man aged 50-75 years who received an inactivated influenza vaccine. CDR3s include the opening cysteine and the closing phenylalanine or tryptophan. Each record gives: V gene, clone size, J gene, D gene, CDR3 DNA, CDR3 protein. A D gene is named only where the DNA matches it firmly. The size of a clone is reported for some rows only, either as once, few or many, or as a class for expanded clones.

V: TRBV20-1
size: many
J: TRBJ2-7
D: -
DNA: TGCAGTGCGGCCCCCAGGGCCGACTACGAGCAGTACTTC
CDR3: CSAAPRADYEQYF

V: TRBV9
size: -
J: TRBJ2-7
D: TRBD2
DNA: TGTGCCAGCAGCGTAGAGCCTAGCGGGAGTCTTTACGAGCAGTACTTC
CDR3: CASSVEPSGSLYEQYF

V: TRBV25-1
size: many
J: TRBJ2-1
D: TRBD2
DNA: TGTGCCAGCAGTGAAGCCGGGGGGGATGAGCAGTTCTTC
CDR3: CASSEAGGDEQFF

V: TRBV27
size: few
J: TRBJ1-4
D: TRBD1
DNA: TGTGCCAGCAGTCCCTCCCCCGACAGGGAAGGAGAAAAACTGTTTTTT
CDR3: CASSPSPDREGEKLFF

V: TRBV7-2
size: many
J: TRBJ2-7
D: -
DNA: TGTGCCAGCAGCTTCTGGAGGGAGCGCTCCTACGAGCAGTACTTC
CDR3: CASSFWRERSYEQYF

V: TRBV7-2
size: many
J: TRBJ2-7
D: -
DNA: TGTGCCAGCAGCTTAGGGGGGACTTTTTCGTACGAGCAGTACTTC
CDR3: CASSLGGTFSYEQYF

V: TRBV12-3/TRBV12-4
size: few
J: TRBJ2-2
D: TRBD1
DNA: TGTGCCAGCAGTTTAGCGCGGGGACAGGGGAACACCGGGGAGCTGTTTTTT
CDR3: CASSLARGQGNTGELFF

V: TRBV12-3/TRBV12-4
size: many
J: TRBJ2-5
D: -
DNA: TGTGCCAGCAGTTTAGGGGGCCCCCAAGAGACCCAGTACTTC
CDR3: CASSLGGPQETQYF

V: TRBV7-8
size: -
J: TRBJ2-7
D: -
DNA: TGTGCCAGCAGCTTAGCCGGACGCTTTGGGGAGCAGTACTTC
CDR3: CASSLAGRFGEQYF

V: TRBV20-1
size: many
J: TRBJ1-2
D: -
DNA: TGCAGTGCTACTAAGGGGGTTTATGGCTACACCTTC
CDR3: CSATKGVYGYTF

V: TRBV6-2/TRBV6-3
size: many
J: TRBJ2-4
D: -
DNA: TGTGCCAGCAGCCCCCAAGTGACAGAGGGAACAAGAGTGTACTTC
CDR3: CASSPQVTEGTRVYF

V: TRBV7-3
size: -
J: TRBJ2-1
D: TRBD2
DNA: TGTGCCAGCAGCTTAACTGGCGGGAGATCCAATGAGCAGTTCTTC
CDR3: CASSLTGGRSNEQFF

V: TRBV7-9
size: few
J: TRBJ2-1
D: -
DNA: TGTGCCAGCAGCTTAGTCGGGGGTTTGGGGATCAATGAGCAGTTCTTC
CDR3: CASSLVGGLGINEQFF

V: TRBV5-1
size: few
J: TRBJ2-3
D: -
DNA: TGCGCCAGCAGCTCGAAACCCGGACAGGGAGGGCCGGATACGCAGTATTTT
CDR3: CASSSKPGQGGPDTQYF

V: TRBV2
size: -
J: TRBJ2-1
D: TRBD1
DNA: TGTGCCAGCAGAGGGGGGACAGGGAGTGGTGAGCAGTTCTTC
CDR3: CASRGGTGSGEQFF

V: TRBV7-9
size: -
J: TRBJ2-7
D: -
DNA: TGTGCCAGCAGCGTGTCTTTTTACGAGCAGTACTTC
CDR3: CASSVSFYEQYF

V: TRBV2
size: many
J: TRBJ1-5
D: TRBD1
DNA: TGTGCCAGCAGTGCCGGGACAGATTACAATCAGCCCCAGCATTTT
CDR3: CASSAGTDYNQPQHF

V: TRBV5-1
size: -
J: TRBJ2-1
D: -
DNA: TGCGCCAGCAGCTTTACGGGGAACAGCAATGAGCAGTTCTTC
CDR3: CASSFTGNSNEQFF

V: TRBV9
size: few
J: TRBJ2-7
D: -
DNA: TGTGCCAGCAGCGCTGGGGCAGCCTACGAGCAGTACTTC
CDR3: CASSAGAAYEQYF

V: TRBV3-1
size: -
J: TRBJ2-1
D: -
DNA: TGTGCCAGCAGCCAAGATGGGGGAACGGAATGGGGTGAGCAGTTCTTC
CDR3: CASSQDGGTEWGEQFF

V: TRBV7-9
size: once
J: TRBJ1-2
D: -
DNA: TGTGCCAGCAGCTTAGGGGACGGTGCCAACTATGGCTACACCTTC
CDR3: CASSLGDGANYGYTF

V: TRBV7-6
size: many
J: TRBJ2-7
D: TRBD2
DNA: TGTGCCAGCAGCCGACTAGCGGGGGGGTCCTACGAGCAGTACTTC
CDR3: CASSRLAGGSYEQYF

V: TRBV10-3
size: -
J: TRBJ1-4
D: TRBD1
DNA: TGTGCCATCAGTCCCGGGGACAGTCCTAATGAAAAACTGTTTTTT
CDR3: CAISPGDSPNEKLFF

V: TRBV18
size: -
J: TRBJ1-3
D: -
DNA: TGTGCCAGCTCACTCACAGGGTTCGGAAACACCATATATTTT
CDR3: CASSLTGFGNTIYF

V: TRBV12-3/TRBV12-4
size: many
J: TRBJ1-1
D: -
DNA: TGTGCCAGCACCCTACAGGTGAACACTGAAGCTTTCTTT
CDR3: CASTLQVNTEAFF

V: TRBV4-3
size: few
J: TRBJ2-3
D: TRBD2
DNA: TGCGCCAGCAGCCAAGTATCTAGCGGGGGGTTAGATACGCAGTATTTT
CDR3: CASSQVSSGGLDTQYF

V: TRBV7-9
size: few
J: TRBJ1-1
D: TRBD1
DNA: TGTGCCAGCAGCTTATCGACAGGGGGCGGGAGGACTGAAGCTTTCTTT
CDR3: CASSLSTGGGRTEAFF

V: TRBV2
size: many
J: TRBJ2-3
D: -
DNA: TGTGCCAGCAGTATAAGTCTCAAGGCCGTAGATACGCAGTATTTT
CDR3: CASSISLKAVDTQYF

V: TRBV15
size: few
J: TRBJ1-4
D: -
DNA: TGTGCCACCAGCTTTGGCGAAAAACTGTTTTTT
CDR3: CATSFGEKLFF

V: TRBV7-6
size: -
J: TRBJ1-1
D: TRBD1
DNA: TGTGCCAGCAGCTTAGGGGACAGGGGGCGAGGAGGGGCTTTCTTT
CDR3: CASSLGDRGRGGAFF

V: TRBV4-3
size: few
J: TRBJ2-1
D: TRBD2
DNA: TGCGCCAGCAGCCAAACCCGCCGGGCGGGAGGGGGTTACAATGAGCAGTTCTTC
CDR3: CASSQTRRAGGGYNEQFF

V: TRBV27
size: -
J: TRBJ1-1
D: TRBD1
DNA: TGTGCCAGCAGTTTATCTGGACAGGCGCTCTCCTCCGTCCTTGGTGAAGCTTTCTTT
CDR3: CASSLSGQALSSVLGEAFF

V: TRBV15
size: -
J: TRBJ2-5
D: -
DNA: TGTGCCACCAGTAGGGTCCTGGAGACCCAGTACTTC
CDR3: CATSRVLETQYF

V: TRBV7-2
size: few
J: TRBJ2-3
D: -
DNA: TGTGCCAGCAGCTCCCATGTGGATACGCAGTATTTT
CDR3: CASSSHVDTQYF

V: TRBV11-1
size: many
J: TRBJ1-3
D: -
DNA: TGTGCCAGCAGTTCTACTCCAGTCAAAACACCTTCAAACTCTGGAAACACCATATATTTT
CDR3: CASSSTPVKTPSNSGNTIYF

V: TRBV4-1
size: few
J: TRBJ1-4
D: -
DNA: TGCGCCAGCAGCCAAGATTCTACGATAGGGCAGGGTGAAAAACTGTTTTTT
CDR3: CASSQDSTIGQGEKLFF

V: TRBV12-3/TRBV12-4
size: -
J: TRBJ1-2
D: -
DNA: TGTGCCAGCAACAACAGGGAGTGGGGCTATGGCTACACCTTC
CDR3: CASNNREWGYGYTF

V: TRBV19
size: -
J: TRBJ1-1
D: -
DNA: TGTGCCAGTAACGACGAAGGTAGGACTGAAGCTTTCTTT
CDR3: CASNDEGRTEAFF

V: TRBV11-2
size: -
J: TRBJ2-3
D: TRBD2
DNA: TGTGCCAGCAGCTTTGTCCTAGTCGGGGGGGATACGCAGTATTTT
CDR3: CASSFVLVGGDTQYF

V: TRBV28
size: many
J: TRBJ2-4
D: -
DNA: TGTGCCAGCCGTAGGGCCCTGGATCCCTCACTAGCCAAAAACATTCAGTACTTC
CDR3: CASRRALDPSLAKNIQYF

V: TRBV5-1
size: -
J: TRBJ2-3
D: TRBD2
DNA: TGCGCCAGCAGCCCCCTCGGTCTCGGCGGGGGGAGCACAGATACGCAGTATTTT
CDR3: CASSPLGLGGGSTDTQYF

V: TRBV3-1
size: -
J: TRBJ2-2
D: TRBD2
DNA: TGTGCCAGCAGCCCAATAGCGGGAGGAGGGACCGGGGAGCTGTTTTTT
CDR3: CASSPIAGGGTGELFF

V: TRBV10-3
size: -
J: TRBJ2-3
D: -
DNA: TGTGCCATCAGTGGTAGGGGGGAGGGCCTCACAGATACGCAGTATTTT
CDR3: CAISGRGEGLTDTQYF

V: TRBV6-1
size: many
J: TRBJ2-1
D: -
DNA: TGTGCCAGCCACACAGGGATAAGCTCCTACAATGAGCAGTTCTTC
CDR3: CASHTGISSYNEQFF

V: TRBV2
size: -
J: TRBJ1-4
D: -
DNA: TGTGCCAGCAGTGGCGGAAGACTAGATGAAAAACTGTTTTTT
CDR3: CASSGGRLDEKLFF

V: TRBV5-1
size: few
J: TRBJ2-1
D: TRBD1
DNA: TGCGCCAGCAGCTTGGCGGGACAGGGTTTGGATGAGCAGTTCTTC
CDR3: CASSLAGQGLDEQFF

V: TRBV20-1
size: few
J: TRBJ2-1
D: -
DNA: TGCAGTGCTCCCCCCGCGGAGGGGAGCTCCTACAATGAGCAGTTCTTC
CDR3: CSAPPAEGSSYNEQFF

V: TRBV7-2
size: few
J: TRBJ1-2
D: -
DNA: TGTGCCAGCAGCTTAGAAGGCTACTCCTATGGCTACACCTTC
CDR3: CASSLEGYSYGYTF

V: TRBV7-8
size: -
J: TRBJ2-1
D: -
DNA: TGTGCCAGCAGACGGCCGGGGGCAAATGAGCAGTTCTTC
CDR3: CASRRPGANEQFF

V: TRBV27
size: few
J: TRBJ2-7
D: -
DNA: TGTGCCAGCAGTTTATTTCAGGGAACAAACCTCTACGAGCAGTACTTC
CDR3: CASSLFQGTNLYEQYF

V: TRBV12-3/TRBV12-4
size: few
J: TRBJ2-1
D: TRBD2
DNA: TGTGCCAGCAGTTACGTAGCGGGAGTGGGAAATGAGCAGTTCTTC
CDR3: CASSYVAGVGNEQFF

V: TRBV11-2
size: few
J: TRBJ2-1
D: TRBD2
DNA: TGTGCCAGCAGCTCCAGATCAGTAGCGGGGGGTATAACCTACAATGAGCAGTTCTTC
CDR3: CASSSRSVAGGITYNEQFF

V: TRBV12-3/TRBV12-4
size: -
J: TRBJ2-5
D: -
DNA: TGTGCCAGCAGATCCCCACCCCCCGGTACAGAGACCCAGTACTTC
CDR3: CASRSPPPGTETQYF

V: TRBV20-1
size: few
J: TRBJ2-5
D: -
DNA: TGCAGTGCTAGTAGGAGGATCTCTGTTCAAGAGACCCAGTACTTC
CDR3: CSASRRISVQETQYF

V: TRBV6-1
size: -
J: TRBJ1-4
D: -
DNA: TGTGCCAGCTACGAGGGAGGGACGCCAAATGAAAAACTGTTTTTT
CDR3: CASYEGGTPNEKLFF